The 6 T cell receptor beta chains reported below all come from one sample, sequenced in a study of cytomegalovirus exposure and HLA in healthy donors. The primer mix had 60 Vbeta and 13 Jbeta primers. The repertoire was sequenced with immunoSEQ multiplex PCR; TCRdb's copy has only in-frame clones and lacks some. The table lists some 65,000 clones, 62% of them singletons. The sequencing sample was made of PBMCs. The receptors were sampled from a man younger than 45 in good health and CMV-seronegative.

This chain links TRBV14 with TRBJ2-2; the D gene is possibly TRBD2 (6 bases). Deletions cut 0 bases from V and 1 base from J, with 15 bases between. CDR3 length: 18 amino acids. Germline V gene sequence: CDR1 SGHDN, CDR2 FVKESK. The CDR3 DNA reads TGTGCCAGCAGCCAAGATGGCCCGAGCGGGCTGAACACCGGGGAGCTGTTTTTT. Residues: CASSQDGPSGLNTGELFF. Supplemented by reference TRBV14 and TRBJ2-2, the full variable domain reads EAGVTQFPSHSVIEKGQTVTLRCDPISGHDNLYWYRRVMGKEIKFLLHFVKESKQDESGMPNNRFLAERTGGTYSTLKVQPAELEDSGVYFCASSQDGPSGLNTGELFFGEGSRLTVL.

J is TRBJ1-3 and V is TRBV7-9; 10 nucleotides match TRBD1. V trimming: 1 base; J trimming: 0 bases; junction bases outside the gene matches: 6. CDR3 length equals 18 residues. The germline V gene encodes CDR1 SEHNR and CDR2 FQNEAQ (reference sequence). The CDR3 here is CASSLDWTGGFSGNTIYF. CDR3 DNA sequence: TGTGCCAGCAGCTTAGACTGGACAGGGGGATTCTCTGGAAACACCATATATTTT.

The V and J genes are TRBV30 and TRBJ1-1; 7 nucleotides line up with TRBD1. Trimming removed 1 base from V and 6 bases from J; junction bases left unmatched: 8. Germline V gene lookup returns CDR1 GTSNPN and CDR2 SVGIG (reference sequence). The CDR3 sequence is 14 residues long. The CDR3 region is CAWSATGVISEAFF. In nucleotides, the CDR3 is TGTGCCTGGAGTGCTACAGGGGTGATATCTGAAGCTTTCTTT.

The rearrangement joins TRBV7-2 to TRBJ2-7; D might be TRBD2 (6 bases). V lost 1 base to trimming and J lost 1 base, with 11 bases between them. Germline-derived CDR1 and CDR2 are SGHTA and FQGNSA. The CDR3 runs 15 residues. DNA for the CDR3: TGTGCCAGCAGCTTAGAAACTAGCAGATCCTACGAGCAGTACTTC. This codes for CASSLETSRSYEQYF. Based on the CDR3 plus reference TRBV7-2 and TRBJ2-7, the full variable domain is GAGVSQSPSNKVTEKGKDVELRCDPISGHTALYWYRQSLGQGLEFLIYFQGNSAPDKSGLPSDRFSAERTGGSVSTLTIQRTQQEDSAVYLCASSLETSRSYEQYFGPGTRLTVT.

The chain carries TRBV4-1 and TRBJ2-2, with TRBD2 as a possible D gene (6 bases). The germline CDR1 and CDR2 sequences are MGHRA and YSYEKL. The CDR3 sequence is 16 residues long. The ends were cut back, 1 base at V and 0 bases at J, with 9 bases in the middle. CDR3 sequence (DNA): TGCGCCAGCAGCCAAGTCGGGACTTCGAACACCGGGGAGCTGTTTTTT. It translates to CASSQVGTSNTGELFF.

The gene calls are TRBV7-9 and TRBJ2-7; TRBD1 agrees at 8 bases. The CDR3 length is 16 residues. From germline, CDR1 is SEHNR and CDR2 FQNEAQ (reference sequence). V lost 0 bases and J lost 2; bases outside the gene matches: 6. DNA of the CDR3: TGTGCCAGCAGCTTAGCGGAAGGGACAGGCACCTACGAGCAGTACTTC. Translating it yields CASSLAEGTGTYEQYF. The full variable domain, in which reference TRBV7-9 and TRBJ2-7 provide the parts outside the CDR3, is DTGVSQNPRHKITKRGQNVTFRCDPISEHNRLYWYRQTLGQGPEFLTYFQNEAQLEKSRLLSDRFSAERPKGSFSTLEIQRTEQGDSAMYLCASSLAEGTGTYEQYFGPGTRLTVT.